These T cell receptor beta chains were read from a single sample in a study of response to subunit inactivated influenza vaccine. One entry per CDR3 protein, called by TCRdb with MiXCR from the RT-PCR reads. The sample gives some 640,000 distinct CDR3 sequences, more than 11% of which show up once; around 7.3% is in the top ten. The material was PBMCs from blood, obtained approximately 15 days before vaccination. The source of these receptors is a man aged 45 to 65 who received an inactivated influenza vaccine. The conserved cysteine and the conserved F or W are not part of the CDR3 here. The order of the fields is CDR3 protein, CDR3 length, clone size, V gene, J gene. Clone size is given for some rows only: seen once, a few or many times, or a class if the clone is expanded.

AISSTTGTGNEQY	13	few	TRBV10-3	TRBJ2-7
ASSLRQGRSYNEQF	14	NA	TRBV5-1	TRBJ2-1
ASSPSNQGTTEAF	13	few	TRBV18	TRBJ1-1
SAIVGASGYT	10	NA	TRBV20-1	TRBJ1-2
ASSLAGRGPNTGELF	15	few	TRBV5-1	TRBJ2-2
ASSLSLVAGARNGELF	16	few	TRBV27	TRBJ2-2
ASSGLAGFTGELF	13	many	TRBV12-3/TRBV12-4	TRBJ2-2
ASSQGTRQLSDTQY	14	many	TRBV3-1	TRBJ2-3
ASGLANTGELF	11	many	TRBV12-5	TRBJ2-2
ASSLGLFGELF	11	few	TRBV12-3/TRBV12-4	TRBJ2-2
ASSSDLRDEQF	11	NA	TRBV6-5	TRBJ2-1
ATSSGLAGPYEQY	13	few	TRBV15	TRBJ2-7
SVEGTGGESGYEQY	14	many	TRBV29-1	TRBJ2-7
SVGRGGPTDTQY	12	NA	TRBV29-1	TRBJ2-3
ASSLESRGDYGYT	13	NA	TRBV7-2	TRBJ1-2
ASSPTGSGGATDTQY	15	NA	TRBV9	TRBJ2-3